This note documents a single T cell receptor beta chain sequence. Its antigen is currently not known. There are no base qualities to consult, and no much larger clone falls within one base. The data were obtained in a study of human versus mouse CDR3 diversity and MHC coevolution (dated by TCRdb to about 2017). For the wider study: The immunoSEQ assay was reported to detect one in 200,000 T cells and to minimize amplification bias from multiplex PCR. Across mouse and human samples, the number of valid reads per sample ranged from about 5.5 x 10^6 to 1.8 x 10^7. As a reference point for TCR selection on multiple MHC II alleles, the study used human naive CD4 T cell repertoires and compared them against human-TCR-locus transgenic mice that have a single MHC II. The human cohort was made up of three healthy volunteer blood donors, who at collection were aged 30 to 40, 40 to 49 and 60 to 70, one donor in each range.

Fluorescence-activated cell sorting was used to pull naive CD4 T cells, meaning cells that were CD45RO-negative and CD62L-positive, out of the PBMCs. Approximately 50 ml of fresh peripheral blood was collected from each donor, and PBMCs were isolated by Ficoll density centrifugation. Cell sorting was carried out on a FACSAria III instrument, and a purity above 85% was achieved for all samples. General conclusions and limits of the study: On average, humans had more CDR3 deletions and insertions than mice, indicating greater exonuclease and TdT activity. Among all compared groups, two of the three human donors had the lowest clonal inequality scores. According to iCHAO1 estimates, humans had the largest TCR beta repertoire, 1.5 million or so clonotypes, which was attributed likely to selection by multiple MHC II molecules. Repertoire diversity was not considered directly comparable between humans and mice because human T cells were selected on a handful of MHC II alleles.

The QIAGEN blood and tissue kit was used to extract genomic DNA from sorted cells, and the DNA was quantified on a NanoDrop 1000. Using multiplex PCR of genomic DNA, the immunoSEQ platform deep sequenced and quantified the TCR alpha and beta chains. The study's own analysis went as follows. IMGT gene and region definitions were used to annotate TCR sequences. As a stand-in for the preselection repertoire, out-of-frame rearrangements were used and set against in-frame clonotypes. The iCHAO1 estimator supplied with the immunoSEQ platform was used to estimate repertoire size. A Gini index, which is based on the Lorenz curve, was applied to in-frame amino acid clonotypes to measure clonal inequality. Shared clonotypes were counted with the intersect function of the R package tcR, and similarity was scored with the Jaccard index. V, J and V-J usage frequencies went into a principal component analysis run with the R prcomp function, with no normalization applied. TCRdb took this table from immuneACCESS and kept in-frame rearrangements with V and J called. Such tables lack part of the clones; where checked against another copy, unresolved V genes explain under half of the gap, and the rest is unexplained. V, J and clone size reflect that table, while D and trimming were determined from the DNA. Within this sample are about 83,000 clones, with about 90% of them counted one time only. The biggest ten clones account for approximately 0.15% of the sample.

The specimen sequenced was naive CD4+ T cells from blood. Sample cell subset or site, as interpreted from the label and publication: CD45RO-negative CD62L-positive naive CD4 T cells. This clonotype was obtained from a person between 25 and 69 years old in good health.

CDR3 reads: CASSLEGRGGEQYF. The DNA sequence is TGCGCCAGCAGCTTGGAGGGGCGGGGTGGCGAGCAGTACTTC. The receptor chain draws on TRBV5-1 and TRBJ2-7; D gene: possibly TRBD2, on 6 matching bases. V loses 0 bases, J loses 6 bases, and the germline ends lie 13 bases apart. Taken from the germline V gene, the CDR1 and CDR2 loops are SGHRS and YFSETQ. Spanning cysteine to phenylalanine, the CDR3 consists of 14 amino acids. Of the read, only the CDR3 DNA is kept; its 42 bases are in frame from base 1.